Following are 19 T cell receptor beta chains from one sample sequenced in a study of blood T cell repertoires in COVID-19. Assay used: immunoSEQ multiplex PCR; TCRdb lists only in-frame clones, some missing. The repertoire holds about 220,000 clones, with about 80% as singletons. The specimen sequenced was peripheral blood. The receptors come from a woman in her 30s who had recovered from COVID-19.

CDR3 in DNA: TGCGCCAGCAGTGAGGTTGGGACAGGGGGCGACGAGCAGTACTTC. Its protein is CASSEVGTGGDEQYF. The rearrangement joins TRBV10-1 to TRBJ2-7; 12 positions match TRBD1. Germline trimming cut 2 bases from V and 5 bases from J; bases unmatched to any gene: 4. Germline CDR1 and CDR2: WNHNN and SYGVQD (reference sequence). The CDR3 runs to 15 residues.

V and J are TRBV6-4 and TRBJ2-1, with 9 positions matching TRBD2. From germline, CDR1 is MRHNA and CDR2 SNTAGT. With 5 bases clipped from V and 0 bases from J, the junction kept 2 bases outside the gene matches. The CDR3 extends over 15 amino acids. The CDR3: CASSSSGTSYNEQFF. DNA for the CDR3: TGTGCCAGCAGTTCTAGCGGGACCTCCTACAATGAGCAGTTCTTC.

The chain employs TRBV6-1 and TRBJ2-2, with 12 bases identical to TRBD2. Losses at the gene ends were 4 bases for V and 2 bases for J; bases not matched to a gene: 8. The germline gives CDR1 MNHNS, CDR2 SASEGT. The length of the CDR3 is 18 residues. The chain's CDR3 is CASSGLAGAPVNTGELFF. In nucleotides, the CDR3 is TGTGCCAGCAGTGGACTAGCGGGAGCGCCTGTCAACACCGGGGAGCTGTTTTTT.

The chain joins TRBV28 to TRBJ2-3; 10 bases map to TRBD2. Germline CDR1 is MDHEN and CDR2 is SYDVKM. This CDR3 region has 14 residues. Trimming removed 4 bases from V and 3 bases from J; junction bases left unmatched: 1. In DNA form, the CDR3 reads TGTGCCAGCAGTTCTAGCGGGAGTACAGATACGCAGTATTTT. It is translated as CASSSSGSTDTQYF.

The rearrangement uses TRBV5-3 and TRBJ1-5; D is unclear. TRBV5-3 is reported as an ORF; its role is uncertain. The CDR3 runs 14 residues. The V gene lost 10 bases and the J gene lost 6 bases, with 20 bases spanning the gap. The CDR3 here is CADLGRQSRQPQHF. CDR3 sequence (DNA): TGTGCCGACTTAGGCCGGCAGAGTCGTCAGCCCCAGCATTTT.

V gene TRBV29-1 combines with J gene TRBJ2-7, with D perhaps TRBD1 (6 bases). Per germline, CDR1 SQVTM and CDR2 ANQGSEA. Trimming removed 7 bases from V and 2 bases from J, with 15 bases in between. The CDR3 runs 13 residues. DNA for the CDR3: TGCAGCGCTTCTGCAGGGGTAGCCTACGAGCAGTACTTC. Amino acid sequence: CSASAGVAYEQYF.

The rearrangement links TRBV7-8 to TRBJ1-2, with D possibly TRBD1 on 5 matching bases. The germline CDR1 and CDR2 sequences are SGHVS and FQNEAQ. V lost 0 bases, J lost 7 bases, and 9 bases lay in between. The CDR3 totals 13 residues. Here the CDR3 DNA reads TGTGCCAGCAGCTTAGCCGTAGGGGTTGGCTACACCTTC. It is translated as CASSLAVGVGYTF.

The CDR3 here is CASSTRDGELFF. DNA of the CDR3: TGCGCCAGCAGCACCAGGGACGGGGAGCTGTTTTTT. The genes are TRBV5-1 and TRBJ2-2, with D perhaps matching TRBD1 (5 bases). CDR1 is SGHRS, CDR2 YFSETQ, per germline. Trimming shortened V by 4 bases and J by 7 bases, and 8 bases separated the two germline ends. This CDR3 has 12 amino acids.

V and J are TRBV5-6 and TRBJ1-5; D perhaps matches TRBD1 (5 bases). The V and J ends lost 4 bases and 2 bases respectively, with 13 bases between them. Germline assignment: CDR1 SGHDT and CDR2 YYEEEE. The CDR3 consists of 15 residues. CDR3 sequence: CASSPSGGGNQPQHF. Here the CDR3 DNA reads TGTGCCAGCAGCCCGTCGGGGGGGGGCAATCAGCCCCAGCATTTT. Together with reference TRBV5-6 and TRBJ1-5, the CDR3 gives the full variable domain: DAGVTQSPTHLIKTRGQQVTLRCSPKSGHDTVSWYQQALGQGPQFIFQYYEEEERQRGNFPDRFSGHQFPNYSSELNVNALLLGDSALYLCASSPSGGGNQPQHFGDGTRLSIL.

The V call is TRBV24-1, the J call TRBJ1-2, with D tentatively TRBD1 (6 bases). Trimming took 4 bases from V and 4 from J, leaving 15 bases between them. The CDR3 sequence is 15 residues long. Germline lookup yields CDR1 KGHDR and CDR2 SFDVKD. The CDR3 sequence: CATSDSTDSPYGYTF. The CDR3 region has the DNA TGTGCCACCAGTGACTCCACGGACAGTCCCTATGGCTACACCTTC.

The V gene is TRBV5-6, the J gene TRBJ1-2; perhaps TRBD1 as D (5 bases). The CDR3 runs to 15 residues. The ends were cut back, 2 bases at V and 2 bases at J, with 13 bases in the middle. Germline values: CDR1 SGHDT, CDR2 YYEEEE. The CDR3 reads CASSLTRVANYGYTF. DNA for the CDR3: TGTGCCAGCAGCTTAACCAGGGTGGCGAACTATGGCTACACCTTC.

This chain joins TRBV12-3 or TRBV12-4 and TRBJ1-1; D uncertain. The CDR3 consists of 13 residues. Trimming pared 3 bases from V and 7 bases from J, leaving 12 bases between. Written as DNA, the CDR3 is TGTGCCAGCAGTTTTGAGGGATTTAATGAAGCTTTCTTT. Residues: CASSFEGFNEAFF.

The chain links TRBV28 to TRBJ2-6; 9 bases agree with TRBD1. With 4 bases clipped from V and 0 bases from J, the junction kept 7 bases outside the gene matches. The CDR3 is 18 amino acids. The germline CDR1 and CDR2 sequences are MDHEN and SYDVKM. CDR3 in amino acids: CASSSAGQGFSGANVLTF. In DNA, the CDR3 is TGTGCCAGCAGTTCAGCGGGACAGGGTTTCTCTGGGGCCAACGTCCTGACTTTC.

This chain joins TRBV5-4 and TRBJ2-5; TRBD2 agrees at 11 bases. The CDR3 runs 16 residues. The V and J ends lost 4 bases and 2 bases, in that order; junction bases with no gene match: 7. In germline, CDR1 is SGHNT, CDR2 YYREEE (reference sequence). The CDR3 region is CASSRGGLAAQETQYF. For the CDR3, the DNA is TGTGCCAGCAGCCGAGGGGGACTAGCGGCTCAAGAGACCCAGTACTTC.

This chain links TRBV6-1 with TRBJ1-5; D ambiguous. Trimming removed 3 bases at V and 6 bases at J, with 15 bases between. This CDR3 contains 15 residues. Germline CDR1 is MNHNS and CDR2 is SASEGT. CDR3 DNA: TGTGCCAGCAGTGAGCGGGGAATGGGCAGTCAGCCCCAGCATTTT. It yields the protein CASSERGMGSQPQHF.

The V call is TRBV7-2, the J call TRBJ2-7; D gene ambiguous. This CDR3 region has 14 residues. Looked up from germline, CDR1 is SGHTA and CDR2 is FQGNSA. Trimming took off 5 bases at V and 2 bases at J, with 13 bases between the two ends. As DNA, the CDR3 is TGTGCCAGCAGCCCATTGGGCGTGGCCTACGAGCAGTACTTC. Translation gives CASSPLGVAYEQYF.

This clone appeared a few times. Mismatch with germline at one junction end may stem from a read error. The chain couples TRBV7-7 to TRBJ2-5, with 11 bases matching TRBD2. From germline, CDR1 is SSHAT and CDR2 FNYEAQ (reference sequence). The CDR3 spans 15 residues. CDR3 sequence reads: CASSLAGGGRETQYF. The CDR3 nucleotides are TGTGCTAGCAGCTTAGCGGGAGGGGGTCGTGAGACCCAGTACTTC.

This sequence joins TRBV21-1 and TRBJ1-1; the table assigns TRBD1, which was not confirmed against the DNA. TRBV21-1 is a recognized pseudogene. The CDR3 extends over 15 amino acids. The CDR3 spells CASSASQGEDTEAFF. CDR3 coding DNA: TGTGCCAGCAGCGCTTCACAGGGGGAGGACACTGAAGCTTTCTTT.

This clone has only a few counts. The rearrangement uses TRBV29-1 and TRBJ2-3; 7 nucleotides agree with TRBD2. The CDR3 sequence is 12 residues long. The germline CDR1 and CDR2 sequences are SQVTM and ANQGSEA. Unmatched junction bases numbered 7, after V lost 6 bases and J lost 7 bases. This chain's CDR3 is CSVGEGHHTQYF. As DNA, the CDR3 is TGCAGCGTAGGGGAGGGCCACCATACGCAGTATTTT.